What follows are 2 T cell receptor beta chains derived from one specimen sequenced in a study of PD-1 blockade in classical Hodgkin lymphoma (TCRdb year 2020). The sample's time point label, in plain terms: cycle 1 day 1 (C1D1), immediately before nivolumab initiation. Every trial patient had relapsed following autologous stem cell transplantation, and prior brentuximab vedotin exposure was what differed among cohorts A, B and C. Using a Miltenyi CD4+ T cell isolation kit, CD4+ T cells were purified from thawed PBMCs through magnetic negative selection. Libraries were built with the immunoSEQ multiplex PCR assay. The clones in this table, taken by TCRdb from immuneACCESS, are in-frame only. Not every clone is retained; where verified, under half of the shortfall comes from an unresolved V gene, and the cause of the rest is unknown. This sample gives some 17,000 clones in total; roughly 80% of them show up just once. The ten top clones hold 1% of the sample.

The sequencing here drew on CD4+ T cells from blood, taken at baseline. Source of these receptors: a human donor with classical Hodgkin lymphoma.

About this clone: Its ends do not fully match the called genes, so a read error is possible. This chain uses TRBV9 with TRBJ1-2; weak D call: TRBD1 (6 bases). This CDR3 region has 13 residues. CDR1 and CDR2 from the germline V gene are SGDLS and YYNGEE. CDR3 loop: CASSGTAPYSYTF. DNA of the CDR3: TGTGCCAGCAGCGGGACAGCCCCCTATAGCTACACCTTC.

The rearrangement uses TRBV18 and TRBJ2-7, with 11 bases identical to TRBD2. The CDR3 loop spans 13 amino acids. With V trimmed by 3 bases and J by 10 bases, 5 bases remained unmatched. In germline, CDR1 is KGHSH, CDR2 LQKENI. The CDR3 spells CASSPGLAERQYF. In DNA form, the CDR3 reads TGTGCCAGCTCACCGGGACTAGCGGAGCGACAGTACTTC.